This T cell receptor beta chain was documented in a study of CD8 T cells in Susac syndrome. The RNA, roughly 0.45 to 1 ug, was put through reverse transcription using random hexamers. TCRdb recomputed calls from the immunoSEQ multiplex PCR reads with MiXCR, one row per CDR3 protein. The sample lists roughly 150,000 distinct CDR3 sequences; 85% to 95% were seen once. V shed 2 bases, J shed 4 bases, and the junction held 12 bases outside the gene matches. This CDR3 has 17 amino acids. CDR1 and CDR2 (germline): SEHNR, FQNEAQ (reference sequence). Sequencing of TCR beta was performed on blood CD8+ and CD4+ T cells. To note about this clonotype: Antigen: not known.

General study findings and limits: As the study acknowledged, the number of individuals who were part of its TCR sequencing and HLA analysis was relatively small.

The chain has TRBV7-9 and TRBJ2-3; TRBD2 matches at 7 bases. The TCR comes from a human donor with multiple sclerosis. The specimen was CD8+ T cells from PBMCs. The CDR3 region has the DNA TGTGCCAGCAGCTTACCTTCCCCGGGGGGTTACGCAGATACGCAGTATTTT. Amino acid sequence: CASSLPSPGGYADTQYF.